These 19 T cell receptor beta chains were sequenced from one sample in a study of blood T cell repertoires in COVID-19. The assay was immunoSEQ multiplex PCR, and TCRdb's table has in-frame clones only and misses some. The sample contains 300,000 to 350,000 clones, 88% of which appear only once. The sample taken for sequencing was PBMCs or T cells enriched from blood (not recorded which). Receptors were obtained from a man between 25 and 39 years old who had recovered from COVID-19.

The chain has TRBV5-6 and TRBJ1-4; unclear D gene. Looked up from germline, CDR1 is SGHDT and CDR2 is YYEEEE. The CDR3 is 14 residues long. The ends were cut back, 0 bases at V and 1 base at J, with 4 bases in the middle. This chain's CDR3 is CASSLAGTNEKLFF. CDR3 DNA: TGTGCCAGCAGCTTGGCAGGAACTAATGAAAAACTGTTTTTT. Full variable domain (remainder filled in from reference TRBV5-6 and TRBJ1-4): DAGVTQSPTHLIKTRGQQVTLRCSPKSGHDTVSWYQQALGQGPQFIFQYYEEEERQRGNFPDRFSGHQFPNYSSELNVNALLLGDSALYLCASSLAGTNEKLFFGSGTQLSVL.

As regards this clone: Other DNA sequences in the same sample also yield this CDR3. This rearrangement joins TRBV5-6 to TRBJ1-5; the match to TRBD1 covers 9 bases. The CDR3 covers 15 residues. Germline values: CDR1 SGHDT, CDR2 YYEEEE. V was clipped by 0 bases and J by 2 bases; unmatched bases: 0. The CDR3: CASSLGTGGNQPQHF. Here the CDR3 DNA reads TGTGCCAGCAGCTTGGGGACAGGGGGCAATCAGCCCCAGCATTTT.

The chain combines TRBV4-2 with TRBJ2-1; 7 nucleotides match TRBD2. Germline CDR1 and CDR2: LGHNA and YNFKEQ. The ends lost 1 base at V and 7 bases at J; junction bases unmatched: 7. This CDR3 comprises 15 residues. CDR3 in DNA: TGTGCCAGCAGCCAAGTTGCTAGCGGAACAAATGAGCAGTTCTTC. Translation: CASSQVASGTNEQFF.

J is TRBJ1-4 and V is TRBV2; tentative D call: TRBD1 (6 bases). Germline CDR1 SNHLY, CDR2 FYNNEI. Deletions cut 1 base from V and 0 bases from J, with 6 bases between. The CDR3 covers 15 residues. CDR3 amino acids: CASSEEGATNEKLFF. In DNA, the CDR3 is TGTGCCAGCAGTGAAGAGGGGGCAACTAATGAAAAACTGTTTTTT.

The rearrangement joins TRBV19 to TRBJ1-4, with D tentatively TRBD1 (6 bases). The V end lost 3 bases, the J end lost 0 bases, and 11 bases lay between the germline ends. The CDR3 is made up of 16 amino acids. Germline V gives CDR1 LNHDA, CDR2 SQIVND (reference sequence). CDR3: CASSIQGRTTNEKLFF. The CDR3 DNA reads as TGTGCCAGTAGTATCCAGGGGAGAACAACTAATGAAAAACTGTTTTTT.

The chain couples TRBV9 to TRBJ2-1, with TRBD2 identical over 14 bases. Germline V lookup: CDR1 SGDLS, CDR2 YYNGEE. The CDR3 length is 16 residues. J was trimmed by 9 bases and V by 0 bases; bases with no gene match: 5. The CDR3 loop is CASSVGTSGGLSEQFF. CDR3 sequence (DNA): TGTGCCAGCAGCGTAGGGACTAGCGGGGGGTTAAGTGAGCAGTTCTTC.

A remark on this clone: Other DNA sequences within the sample encode an identical CDR3. The chain joins TRBV5-1 to TRBJ1-5; D ambiguous. V lost 0 bases, J lost 0 bases, and 7 bases lay in between. Germline values: CDR1 SGHRS, CDR2 YFSETQ. This CDR3 is built from 15 residues. The CDR3 reads CASSLGTYSNQPQHF. The CDR3 nucleotides read TGCGCCAGCAGCTTGGGAACATATAGCAATCAGCCCCAGCATTTT.

This rearrangement joins TRBV7-9 to TRBJ2-5; D is possibly TRBD1 (6 bases). Trimming shortened V by 4 bases and J by 5 bases, and 14 bases separated the two germline ends. Germline CDR1 is SEHNR and CDR2 is FQNEAQ (reference sequence). The length of the CDR3 is 14 residues. The DNA of the CDR3 is TGTGCCAGCAGCTCGGCAGGGGCCGAGGAGACCCAGTACTTC. It translates to CASSSAGAEETQYF.

The chain is built from TRBV6-1 and TRBJ2-3; 9 positions match TRBD2. The germline V gene has CDR1 MNHNS and CDR2 SASEGT. There are 16 residues in the CDR3. V lost 4 bases and J lost 1; bases outside the gene matches: 6. The DNA for the CDR3 is TGTGCCAGCAGTGCGATGGTAGCGGGGGGCACAGATACGCAGTATTTT. Translating gives CASSAMVAGGTDTQYF.

The genes are TRBV11-2 and TRBJ2-3, with 7 bases lining up with TRBD2. The CDR3 consists of 16 residues. The V gene's germline CDR1 is SGHAT and CDR2 FQNNGV. V lost 2 bases and J lost 2; bases outside the gene matches: 7. CDR3: CASSLLKRGNTDTQYF. Written as DNA, the CDR3 is TGTGCCAGCAGCTTACTGAAGCGGGGTAACACAGATACGCAGTATTTT.

The V and J genes are TRBV19 and TRBJ2-2; 10 bases fit TRBD1. Unmatched junction bases numbered 9, after V lost 4 bases and J lost 7 bases. The CDR3 has 16 amino acids. CDR1 and CDR2 (germline): LNHDA, SQIVND (reference sequence). The CDR3 nucleotides read TGTGCCAGTAGTACCACCGGGACAGGGGAGCACGGGGAGCTGTTTTTT. This encodes CASSTTGTGEHGELFF.

V and J are TRBV9 and TRBJ2-7, with a tentative D call TRBD1 (6 bases). The V gene lost 4 bases and the J gene lost 2 bases, with 13 bases spanning the gap. Germline V gene sequence: CDR1 SGDLS, CDR2 YYNGEE. This CDR3 comprises 14 residues. CDR3 coding DNA: TGTGCCAGCAGCACCGGGACAAAACCCTACGAGCAGTACTTC. Protein: CASSTGTKPYEQYF.

J is TRBJ2-2 and V is TRBV18; 8 bases map to TRBD1. CDR1 is KGHSH, CDR2 LQKENI, per germline. The CDR3 sequence is 17 residues long. J was trimmed by 5 bases and V by 3 bases; bases with no gene match: 11. The CDR3 DNA follows: TGTGCCAGCTCACCGGGAAACACAGGGGGAGAAACCGGGGAGCTGTTTTTT. Translated: CASSPGNTGGETGELFF.

The chain recombines TRBV4-1 with TRBJ1-1; D ambiguous. CDR1 MGHRA and CDR2 YSYEKL come from the germline V gene. The CDR3 consists of 14 residues. The V gene lost 0 bases and the J gene lost 6 bases, with 11 bases spanning the gap. Here the CDR3 reads CASSQDWAVAEAFF. The DNA for the CDR3 is TGCGCCAGCAGCCAAGATTGGGCAGTAGCTGAAGCTTTCTTT.

The genes are TRBV30 and TRBJ2-1; 10 bases are shared with TRBD1. Germline values: CDR1 GTSNPN, CDR2 SVGIG (reference sequence). After removal of 2 bases from V and 8 bases from J, the junction contained 6 bases not matched to a gene. The CDR3 runs to 14 residues. The DNA for the CDR3 is TGTGCCTGGAGTACGGGACAGGGGTCACATGAGCAGTTCTTC. Amino acid sequence: CAWSTGQGSHEQFF.

This clone was counted a few times. Here the CDR3 reads CASSQGGGRGLEQYF. In DNA, the CDR3 is TGTGCCAGCAGCCAAGGCGGGGGCAGGGGTCTCGAGCAGTACTTC. The chain is built from TRBV3-1 (or the pseudogene TRBV3-2) and TRBJ2-7; tentatively, D is TRBD2 (7 bases). Germline assignment: CDR1 LGHDT and CDR2 YNNKEL (reference sequence). The CDR3 consists of 15 residues. The V end lost 1 base, the J end lost 6 bases, and 16 bases lay between the germline ends.

A few counts support this clone. The V gene is TRBV5-1, the J gene TRBJ2-7; 8 bases match TRBD1. This CDR3 region has 14 residues. V lost 0 bases to trimming and J lost 4 bases; unmatched junction nucleotides: 3. Germline V CDR1 and CDR2: SGHRS, YFSETQ. The CDR3 protein is CASSLGQGWYEQYF. CDR3 DNA sequence: TGCGCCAGCAGCTTGGGACAGGGGTGGTACGAGCAGTACTTC.

The V gene is TRBV5-5, the J gene TRBJ2-2; 9 nucleotides line up with TRBD1. The CDR3 is 16 amino acids. With V trimmed by 4 bases and J by 4 bases, 8 bases remained unmatched. Germline V gene lookup returns CDR1 SGHKS and CDR2 YYEKEE (reference sequence). CDR3 amino acids: CASSLVRQGGTGELFF. The CDR3 nucleotides read TGTGCCAGCAGCCTGGTCCGACAGGGGGGCACCGGGGAGCTGTTTTTT.

About this clone: Other nucleotide sequences from this sample produce the same CDR3. The chain joins TRBV7-9 to TRBJ2-7; unclear D gene. Germline V gene sequence: CDR1 SEHNR, CDR2 FQNEAQ (reference sequence). CDR3 length: 12 residues. V was clipped by 3 bases and J by 1 base, with 4 bases between them. CDR3 sequence reads: CASSLSSYEQYF. The CDR3 nucleotides read TGTGCCAGCAGCTTGAGTTCCTACGAGCAGTACTTC.